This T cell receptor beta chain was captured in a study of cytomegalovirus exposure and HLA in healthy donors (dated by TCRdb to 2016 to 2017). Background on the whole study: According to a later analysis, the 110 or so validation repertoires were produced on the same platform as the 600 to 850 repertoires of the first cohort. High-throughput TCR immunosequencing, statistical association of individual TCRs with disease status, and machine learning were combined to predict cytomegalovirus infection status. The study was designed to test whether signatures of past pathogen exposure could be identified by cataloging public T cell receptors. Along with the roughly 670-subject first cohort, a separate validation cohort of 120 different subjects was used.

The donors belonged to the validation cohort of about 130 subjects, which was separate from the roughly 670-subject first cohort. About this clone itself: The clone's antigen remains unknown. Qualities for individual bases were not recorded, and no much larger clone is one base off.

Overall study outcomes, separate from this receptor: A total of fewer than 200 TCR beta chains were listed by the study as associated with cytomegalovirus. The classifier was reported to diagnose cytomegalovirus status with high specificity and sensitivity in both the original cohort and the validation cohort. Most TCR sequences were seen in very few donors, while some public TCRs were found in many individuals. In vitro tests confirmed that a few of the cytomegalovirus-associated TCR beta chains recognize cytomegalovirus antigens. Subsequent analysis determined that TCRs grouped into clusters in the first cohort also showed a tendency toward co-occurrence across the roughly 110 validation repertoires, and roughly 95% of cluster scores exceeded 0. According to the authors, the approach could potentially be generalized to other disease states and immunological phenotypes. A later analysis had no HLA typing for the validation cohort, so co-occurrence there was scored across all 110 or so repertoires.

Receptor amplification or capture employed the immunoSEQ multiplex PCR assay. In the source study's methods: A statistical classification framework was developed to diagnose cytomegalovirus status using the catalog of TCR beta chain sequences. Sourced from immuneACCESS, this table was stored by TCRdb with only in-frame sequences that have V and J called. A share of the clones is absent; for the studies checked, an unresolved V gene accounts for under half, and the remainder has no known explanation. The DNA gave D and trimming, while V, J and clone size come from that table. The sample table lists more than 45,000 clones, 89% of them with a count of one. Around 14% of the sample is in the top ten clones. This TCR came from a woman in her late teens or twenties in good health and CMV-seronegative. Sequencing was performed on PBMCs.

The DNA sequence is as follows: TGTGCCAGCAGTGAGGGCTCGAATCAGCCCCAGCATTTT. It specifies CASSEGSNQPQHF. The chain was built from TRBV6-5 and TRBJ1-5; no D gene can be assigned with confidence. The CDR3, from cysteine to phenylalanine, totals 13 residues. Left in the record is the CDR3 DNA by itself, 39 bases read in frame from the first base. A distance of 9 bases separates the germline ends of V and J, which lose 5 bases and 4 bases respectively. The germline V gene gives CDR1 as MNHEY and CDR2 as SVGAGI.